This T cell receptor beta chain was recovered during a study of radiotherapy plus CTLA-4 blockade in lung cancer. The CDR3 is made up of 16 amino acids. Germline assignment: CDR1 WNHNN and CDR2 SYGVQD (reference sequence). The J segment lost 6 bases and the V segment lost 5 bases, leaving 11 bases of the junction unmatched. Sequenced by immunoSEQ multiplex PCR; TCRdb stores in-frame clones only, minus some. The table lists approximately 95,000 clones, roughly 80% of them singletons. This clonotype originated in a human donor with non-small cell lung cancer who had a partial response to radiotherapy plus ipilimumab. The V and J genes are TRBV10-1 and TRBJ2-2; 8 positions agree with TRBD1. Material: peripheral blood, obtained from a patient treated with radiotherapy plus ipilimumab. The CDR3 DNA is TGCGCCAGCAGTCATAACCGACAGGGGAAATCCGGGGAGCTGTTTTTT. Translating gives CASSHNRQGKSGELFF.